This TCR beta chain was sequenced in a study of CD8 T cells in ankylosing spondylitis. Regarding the study as a whole: In reactive arthritis synovial fluid and blood, some motif variants had been reported before. Disease-linked clones reportedly showed significant enrichment in matched ankylosing spondylitis synovial fluid.

The germline V and J ends were trimmed by 5 bases and 3 bases, with 20 bases remaining between them. The CDR3 length is 17 residues. Per the germline V gene, CDR1 is DFQATT and CDR2 is SNEGSKA (reference sequence). Notes on this clonotype: The antigen remains undetermined.

With molecular barcodes, quantitative 5'-RACE was used to make the TCR beta libraries. From the 5' RACE reads, TCRdb called clonotypes with MiXCR, one entry per CDR3 protein. Of some 250,000 distinct CDR3 sequences in the sample, 20% to 30% were seen once. Sequencing was performed on blood, either unsorted or a sorted T cell fraction (not recorded which). The chain employs TRBV20-1 and TRBJ1-6, with a possible D match to TRBD1 (5 bases). The clonotype was recovered from a male donor with ankylosing spondylitis or in good health (not recorded which). DNA of the CDR3: TGCAGTGCTTCTTTGGTGGGGGGGAGTAGCTATAATTCACCCCTCCACTTT. Protein: CSASLVGGSSYNSPLHF.